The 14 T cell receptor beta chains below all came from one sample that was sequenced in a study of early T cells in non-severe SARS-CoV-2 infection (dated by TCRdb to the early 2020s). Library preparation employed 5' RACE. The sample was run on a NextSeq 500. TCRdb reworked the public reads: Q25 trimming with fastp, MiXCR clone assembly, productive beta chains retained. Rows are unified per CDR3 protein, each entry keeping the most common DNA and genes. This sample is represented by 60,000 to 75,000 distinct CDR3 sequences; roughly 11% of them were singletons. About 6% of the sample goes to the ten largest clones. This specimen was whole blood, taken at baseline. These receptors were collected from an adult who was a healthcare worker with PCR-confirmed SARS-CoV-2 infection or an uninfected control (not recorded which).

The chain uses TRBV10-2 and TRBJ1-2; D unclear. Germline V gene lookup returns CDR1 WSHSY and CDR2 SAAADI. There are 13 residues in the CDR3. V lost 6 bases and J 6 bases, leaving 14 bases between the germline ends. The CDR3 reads CASSIRELDGYTF. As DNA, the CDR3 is TGCGCCAGCAGCATAAGGGAGCTCGATGGCTACACCTTC.

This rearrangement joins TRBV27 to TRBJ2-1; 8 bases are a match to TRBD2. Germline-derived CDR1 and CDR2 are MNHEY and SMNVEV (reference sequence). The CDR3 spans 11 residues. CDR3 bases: TGTCCTAAGCGGGGGTACAATGAGCAGTTCTTC. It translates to CPKRGYNEQFF.

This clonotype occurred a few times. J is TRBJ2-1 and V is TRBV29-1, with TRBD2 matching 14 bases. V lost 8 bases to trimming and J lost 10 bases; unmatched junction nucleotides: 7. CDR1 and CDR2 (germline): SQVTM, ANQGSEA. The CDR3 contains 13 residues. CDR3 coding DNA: TGCAGCTTGGGGACTAGCGGGAGTCAGGAGCAGTTCTTC. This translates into CSLGTSGSQEQFF.

Here the CDR3 DNA reads TGTGCCAGCAGCGAGCATGGGACCCAACGAGAGACCCAGTACTTC. This translates into CASSEHGTQRETQYF. The chain uses TRBV6-1 and TRBJ2-5; D may match TRBD1 or TRBD2 (5 bases each). V was pared by 6 bases and J by 4 bases, with 18 bases between. The CDR3 runs to 15 residues. Germline assignment: CDR1 MNHNS and CDR2 SASEGT.

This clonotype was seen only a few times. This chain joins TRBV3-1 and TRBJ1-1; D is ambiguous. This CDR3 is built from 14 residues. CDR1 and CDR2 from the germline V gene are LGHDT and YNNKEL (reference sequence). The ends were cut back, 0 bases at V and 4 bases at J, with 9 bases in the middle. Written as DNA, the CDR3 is TGTGCCAGCAGCCAAGATTGGGCCCCCACTGAAGCTTTCTTT. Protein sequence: CASSQDWAPTEAFF.

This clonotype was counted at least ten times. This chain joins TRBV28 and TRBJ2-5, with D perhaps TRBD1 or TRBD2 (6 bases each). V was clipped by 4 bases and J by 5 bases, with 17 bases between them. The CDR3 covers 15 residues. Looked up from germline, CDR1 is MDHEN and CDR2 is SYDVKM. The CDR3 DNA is TGTGCCAGCAGTTCCCCCAAAGAGGGGGGCGAGACCCAGTACTTC. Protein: CASSSPKEGGETQYF.

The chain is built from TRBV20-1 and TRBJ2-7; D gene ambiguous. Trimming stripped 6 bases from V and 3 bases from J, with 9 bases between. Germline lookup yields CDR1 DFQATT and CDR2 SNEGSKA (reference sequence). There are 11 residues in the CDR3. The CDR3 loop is CSAINNYEQYF. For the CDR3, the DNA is TGCAGTGCCATAAATAACTACGAGCAGTACTTC.

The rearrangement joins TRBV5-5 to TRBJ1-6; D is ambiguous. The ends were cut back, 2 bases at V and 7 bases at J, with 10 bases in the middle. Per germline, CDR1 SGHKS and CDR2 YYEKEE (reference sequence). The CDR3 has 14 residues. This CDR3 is CASSFLQRNSPLHF. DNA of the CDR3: TGTGCCAGCAGCTTTCTACAGAGAAATTCACCCCTCCACTTT.

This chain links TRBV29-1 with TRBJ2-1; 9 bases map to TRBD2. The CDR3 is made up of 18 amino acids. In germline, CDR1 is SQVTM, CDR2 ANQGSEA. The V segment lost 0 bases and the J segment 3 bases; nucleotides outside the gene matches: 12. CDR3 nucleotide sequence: TGCAGCGTTGAAGATCCCCTCCGCGGGGGGGCCGGCTACAATGAGCAGTTCTTC. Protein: CSVEDPLRGGAGYNEQFF.

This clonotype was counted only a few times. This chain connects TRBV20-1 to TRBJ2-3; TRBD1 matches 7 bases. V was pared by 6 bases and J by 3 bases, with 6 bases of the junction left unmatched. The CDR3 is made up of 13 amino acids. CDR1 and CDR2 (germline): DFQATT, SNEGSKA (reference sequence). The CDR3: CSAVDRPTDTQYF. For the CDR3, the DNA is TGCAGTGCCGTGGACAGGCCGACAGATACGCAGTATTTT.

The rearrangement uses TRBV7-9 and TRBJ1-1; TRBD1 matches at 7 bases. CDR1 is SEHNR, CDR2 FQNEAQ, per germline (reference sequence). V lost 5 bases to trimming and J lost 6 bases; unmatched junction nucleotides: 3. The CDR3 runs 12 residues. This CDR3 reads CASSHGTAEAFF. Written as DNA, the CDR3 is TGTGCCAGCAGCCACGGGACAGCTGAAGCTTTCTTT.

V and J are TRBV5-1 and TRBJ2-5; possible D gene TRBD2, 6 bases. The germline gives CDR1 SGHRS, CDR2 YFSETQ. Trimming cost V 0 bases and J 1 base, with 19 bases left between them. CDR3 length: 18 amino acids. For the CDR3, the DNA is TGCGCCAGCAGCTTGGGGGTAGAGAGCGGGCTTACCCAAGAGACCCAGTACTTC. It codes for CASSLGVESGLTQETQYF.

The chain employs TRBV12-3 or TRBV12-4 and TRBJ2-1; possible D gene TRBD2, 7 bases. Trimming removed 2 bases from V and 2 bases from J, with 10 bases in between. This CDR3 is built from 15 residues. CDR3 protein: CASSLRGAAYNEQFF. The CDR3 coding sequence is TGTGCCAGCAGTTTACGGGGGGCGGCCTACAATGAGCAGTTCTTC.

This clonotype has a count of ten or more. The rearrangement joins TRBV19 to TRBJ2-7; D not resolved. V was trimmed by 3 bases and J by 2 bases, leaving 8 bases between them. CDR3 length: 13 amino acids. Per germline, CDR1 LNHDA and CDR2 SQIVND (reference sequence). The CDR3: CASSIELTYEQYF. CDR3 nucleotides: TGTGCCAGTAGTATTGAACTAACCTACGAGCAGTACTTC.